This T cell receptor beta chain is drawn from a study of shared clonotypes between healthy human individuals. With V trimmed by 3 bases and J by 4 bases, 5 bases remained unmatched. CDR3 length: 14 residues. CDR1 and CDR2 (germline): MGHRA, YSYEKL. In regard to this clone: The identical CDR3 is also encoded by other nucleotide sequences in the sample.

Cells designated naive CD8 were CD45RO-negative and were positively selected for CCR7, with terminally differentiated effector memory CD45RA+ cells excluded. Profiling relied on immunoSEQ multiplex PCR, and the TCRdb table lists in-frame clones only, not all of them. The sample lists millions of clones; roughly 95% were seen once. The sequence was collected from a man aged 18 to 35 in good health. Sequences were obtained from naive CD8+ T cells sorted from blood. V is TRBV4-1 and J is TRBJ2-7, with TRBD1 matching 8 bases. This chain's CDR3 is CASSHRQGSYEQYF. The CDR3 region has the DNA TGCGCCAGCAGCCACCGACAGGGGAGTTACGAGCAGTACTTC.